This T cell receptor beta chain derives from a study of CD8 T cells in ankylosing spondylitis. Comments on this clonotype: Its antigen remains unidentified.

Study-level points and caveats: There was reportedly significant enrichment of clones that were disease-linked in matched ankylosing spondylitis synovial fluid. Earlier authors reported some of these motif variants in reactive arthritis synovial fluid and blood.

Trimming at V came to 1 base and at J to 4 bases, leaving 8 bases not matched to a gene. CDR1 and CDR2 from the germline V gene are SGDLS and YYNGEE. The CDR3 has 17 amino acids. TCRdb re-called the 5' RACE reads through MiXCR, storing one row per CDR3 protein. Here the sample spans 250,000 to 300,000 distinct CDR3 sequences, 20% being singletons. The clonotype was recovered from a male donor with ankylosing spondylitis or in good health (not recorded which). What was sequenced was blood, either unsorted or a sorted T cell fraction (not recorded which). The rearrangement joins TRBV9 to TRBJ2-2, with 9 nucleotides matching TRBD1. The CDR3 reads CASSVPKQGAPTGELFF. The DNA of the CDR3 is TGTGCCAGCAGCGTACCAAAACAGGGGGCGCCCACCGGGGAGCTGTTTTTT.